A selection of T cell receptor delta chains follows, all from one sample in a study of gamma-delta T cells after stem cell transplantation. TCRdb re-called the RT-PCR reads using CATT. The sample records 2,800 or so delta-chain clones, approximately 4.3% being singletons. Sequencing was performed on gamma-delta T cells. These TCRs come from a human donor. It is not recorded whose cells these are; they may come from a transplant donor. The CDR3 runs from the conserved cysteine through the conserved F or W. D genes are given only for firm matches. A clone size is listed for some rows: how often the clone was seen (once, few, many), or a class if it is expanded.

TRDD3	TRDV2	TRDJ1	few	TGTGCCTGTGACACCGTGGGGGGATACACCGATAAACTCATCTTT	CACDTVGGYTDKLIF
.	TRDV2	TRDJ3	large	TGTGCCTGTGACACGTTGCTGGGACCCTGGGACACCCGACAGATGTTTTTC	CACDTLLGPWDTRQMFF
.	TRDV2	TRDJ1	medium-sized	TGTGCCTGTGACTCGGTACCGTCAACCGATAAACTCATCTTT	CACDSVPSTDKLIF
TRDD3	TRDV2	TRDJ1	large	TGTGCCTGTGACAGGCTTGTGGGGGATACGCCATACACCGATAAACTCATCTTT	CACDRLVGDTPYTDKLIF
TRDD3	TRDV2	TRDJ1	few	TGTGCCTGTGACACCATTACTGGGGGACACACCGATAAACTCATCTTT	CACDTITGGHTDKLIF
TRDD3	TRDV2	TRDJ3	few	TGTGCCTGTGACACCCTTAGTGGGGGAAGCTCCTGGGACACCCGACAGATGTTTTTC	CACDTLSGGSSWDTRQMFF
TRDD3	TRDV2	TRDJ1	medium-sized	TGTGCCTGTGACAGTCTGGGGGACCAATCGACCACCGATAAACTCATCTTT	CACDSLGDQSTTDKLIF
TRDD3	TRDV2	TRDJ1	medium-sized	TGTGCCTGTGACCACGTACTGGGGGTTTCCAACACCGATAAACTCATCTTT	CACDHVLGVSNTDKLIF
TRDD3	TRDV2	TRDJ1	medium-sized	TGTGCCTGTGACACCGTAAGTCCTGGGGGGCCAACCGATAAACTCATCTTT	CACDTVSPGGPTDKLIF
.	TRDV2	TRDJ1	few	TGTGCCTGTGACACCGTACCGGGGACCGGCGATTACACCGATAAACTCATCTTT	CACDTVPGTGDYTDKLIF
TRDD3	TRDV2	TRDJ1	medium-sized	TGTGCCTGTGACACCGTCGAAGCTGGGGGATACACCGATAAACTCATCTTT	CACDTVEAGGYTDKLIF
TRDD3	TRDV2	TRDJ1	large	TGTGCCTGTGACACTCTGGGGGATACCCGGTACACCGATAAACTCATCTTT	CACDTLGDTRYTDKLIF
TRDD3	TRDV2	TRDJ1	medium-sized	TGTGCCTGTGACTTTGTACTGGGGGATGCGTACACCGATAAACTCATCTTT	CACDFVLGDAYTDKLIF
.	TRDV2	TRDJ1	medium-sized	TGTGCCTGTGACACCGTTACTAGTTCGCATGGCACCGATAAACTCATCTTT	CACDTVTSSHGTDKLIF
.	TRDV2	TRDJ1	medium-sized	TGTGCCTGTGACACCCTCGGGGGAATGGGAACCGATAAACTCATCTTT	CACDTLGGMGTDKLIF
TRDD3	TRDV2	TRDJ1	few	TGTGCCTGTGACACCGTTCCTTGGGGGATGCGCGGTGGGTACACCGATAAACTCATCTTT	CACDTVPWGMRGGYTDKLIF
TRDD3	TRDV2	TRDJ1	medium-sized	TGTGCCTGTGACAATCTGGGGGATAACACCGATAAACTCATCTTT	CACDNLGDNTDKLIF
TRDD3	TRDV2	TRDJ1	medium-sized	TGTGCCTGTGATATCCTTACTGGGGCCGGTGGTAAACTCATCTTT	CACDILTGAGGKLIF
.	TRDV2	TRDJ1	large	TGTGCCTGTGACACCGTTAAGGGGAGGTACACCGATAAACTCATCTTT	CACDTVKGRYTDKLIF
.	TRDV2	TRDJ1	medium-sized	TGTGCCTGTGAACCCCTCACATCGCTATTATCAGGGCTCATCTTT	CACEPLTSLLSGLIF
.	TRDV2	TRDJ1	medium-sized	TGTGCCTGTGACACCGCGGGGGTCCCCCGGGGCGATAAACTCATCTTT	CACDTAGVPRGDKLIF
TRDD3	TRDV2	TRDJ1	.	TGTGCCTGTGACACTGTTCTGGGGGATACGGACGATAAACTCATCTTT	CACDTVLGDTDDKLIF
TRDD3	TRDV2	TRDJ1	medium-sized	TGTGCCTGTGACCGTGTACTGGGGGCTCAGTACACCGATAAACTCATCTTT	CACDRVLGAQYTDKLIF
TRDD3	TRDV2	TRDJ1	medium-sized	TGTGCCTGTGACACCGTTCGGTCGGTGGGGGATTCGTACACCGATAAACTCATCTTT	CACDTVRSVGDSYTDKLIF